The rows below give T cell receptor beta chains drawn from one sample of a study of control samples from healthy donors and cancer patients. Clones were sequenced by immunoSEQ multiplex PCR, and TCRdb holds only the in-frame ones, with some missing. The repertoire holds 90,000 to 110,000 clones, with less than 95% as singletons. Sequencing used blood. All receptors come from a human donor in good health. The donor label of this sample is uncertain. Each CDR3 is given with its conserved first and last residue. D genes are given only for firm matches. The listing skips clone size in some rows; elsewhere it reads once, few, many or a size class.

TGTGCCGGCAGTTACTATAGGAACACTGAAGCTTTCTTT CAGSYYRNTEAFF TRBJ1-1 . . TRBV6-2/TRBV6-3
TGTGCCAGCAGCCTCCCCGGGGGGCCCGGTTACAATGAGCAGTTCTTC CASSLPGGPGYNEQFF TRBJ2-1 . . TRBV11-2
TGTGCCAGCATCCAAGAGGGGTACGAGCAGTACTTC CASIQEGYEQYF TRBJ2-7 . . TRBV2
TGTGCCAGTAGTATAGGCGCGACAGGGAGCACTGAAGCTTTCTTT CASSIGATGSTEAFF TRBJ1-1 TRBD1 . TRBV19
TGTGCCAGCGACGGGACAGGACAGAACACCGGGGAGCTGTTTTTT CASDGTGQNTGELFF TRBJ2-2 TRBD1 . TRBV7-9
TGTGCCAGCAGTGGGGACATGAACATTCAGTACTTC CASSGDMNIQYF TRBJ2-4 . . TRBV2
TGTGCCAGTATGACTGTTAGGACTGAAGCTTTCTTT CASMTVRTEAFF TRBJ1-1 . . TRBV28
TGTGCCAGCAGCTCCCGACAGGGGATGTTGAATGAGCAGTTCTTC CASSSRQGMLNEQFF TRBJ2-1 TRBD1 once TRBV11-2
TGTGCCAGCAGCGTAGCACGGCGGGGAAACACCATATATTTT CASSVARRGNTIYF TRBJ1-3 . . TRBV9
TGTGCCAGCAGCCAACGAAACGTAGCTGGAAACACCATATATTTT CASSQRNVAGNTIYF TRBJ1-3 . . TRBV14
TGTGCCAGCAGTCCATACTCGGGGGCCTACAATGAGCAGTTCTTC CASSPYSGAYNEQFF TRBJ2-1 . . TRBV28
TGTGCCAGCAGTGAACAGACTAGTTTAGGCGAGCAGTACTTC CASSEQTSLGEQYF TRBJ2-7 . . TRBV6-1
TGTGCTAGTGGTTTGGTAATCTTCAGGGGGCGAGACACAGATACGCAGTATTTT CASGLVIFRGRDTDTQYF TRBJ2-3 TRBD1 . TRBV12-5
TGTGCCAGCAGCCCCAGTTATGGGGGGATAGAGACCCAGTACTTC CASSPSYGGIETQYF TRBJ2-5 . . TRBV9
TGTGCCAGCAGTGGCCGCAGGGAGGATCAGCCCCAGCATTTT CASSGRREDQPQHF TRBJ1-5 . . TRBV25-1
TGTGCCAGCTCAACCAGCTGGGAGGGGGAGACCCAGTACTTC CASSTSWEGETQYF TRBJ2-5 TRBD2 . TRBV18
TGTGCCTGGAGTGTCGGTTTCAACTATGGCTACACCTTC CAWSVGFNYGYTF TRBJ1-2 . once TRBV30
TGTGCCAGCCGCCTGACGGACCGGCGGGAAAAACTGTTTTTT CASRLTDRREKLFF TRBJ1-4 . . TRBV28
TGTGCCAGCAGTTTGTGGGGCAATCAGCCCCAGCATTTT CASSLWGNQPQHF TRBJ1-5 . . TRBV12-3/TRBV12-4
TGCGCCAGCACCCCATTCCCTGGGGTAAGCACTGAAGCTTTCTTT CASTPFPGVSTEAFF TRBJ1-1 . . TRBV5-1
TGTGCCAGCAGTTACTCAGGGGACAGAAGAGCTTTCTTT CASSYSGDRRAFF TRBJ1-1 TRBD1 once TRBV6-5
TGTGCCAGCAGCCCCTTCCCCGCAGGGTGGGACTCCTACGAGCAGTACTTC CASSPFPAGWDSYEQYF TRBJ2-7 . . TRBV7-2
TGTGCCAGCAGCTTAGTGGGCAGCACAGATACGCAGTATTTT CASSLVGSTDTQYF TRBJ2-3 . . TRBV7-9
TGCAGTGTCGGTCTAGTGTTCGAGCAGTACTTC CSVGLVFEQYF TRBJ2-7 . once TRBV20-1
TGTGCCAGCAGCTCCACGGGGAACAATGAGCAGTTCTTC CASSSTGNNEQFF TRBJ2-1 . . TRBV11-3
TGTGCCAGCAGTTCAGGACAGGGAGGAAATTCACCCCTCCACTTT CASSSGQGGNSPLHF TRBJ1-6 TRBD1 . TRBV27
TGTGCCAGCAGTGAAGGGAGGGTTCCGAGCTCCTACGAGCAGTACTTC CASSEGRVPSSYEQYF TRBJ2-7 . . TRBV6-1
TGTGCCAGTAGTATGGATTCTGGAAACACCATATATTTT CASSMDSGNTIYF TRBJ1-3 . . TRBV19
TGTGCCAGCAGCCTGGGACAGATTATCACCTATGGCTACACCTTC CASSLGQIITYGYTF TRBJ1-2 TRBD1 once TRBV7-2
TGTGCCAGCGTTAGGACAGGGGATTCACCCCTCCACTTT CASVRTGDSPLHF TRBJ1-6 TRBD1 . TRBV2
TGCGCCAGCAGCCAAGATGCCAGTATGAACACTGAAGCTTTCTTT CASSQDASMNTEAFF TRBJ1-1 . . TRBV4-1
TGTGCCAGCAGCCTAGGGGGGCTGAACACCGGGGAGCTGTTTTTT CASSLGGLNTGELFF TRBJ2-2 . . TRBV27
TGTGCCAGCTCACCAGGAACAGATGGCTACACCTTC CASSPGTDGYTF TRBJ1-2 . . TRBV18
TGTGCCACCTCAATGACGGGGGATGAGCAGTTCTTC CATSMTGDEQFF TRBJ2-1 . . TRBV24-1
TGTGCCAGCCAGGGACAGCCAAATCAGCCCCAGCATTTT CASQGQPNQPQHF TRBJ1-5 TRBD1 . TRBV2
TGTGCCAGCTCTACGCATCATGAGCAGTTCTTC CASSTHHEQFF TRBJ2-1 . . TRBV7-2
TGTGCCAGCAGCCAAGATTGGGCAACGGGACAGGGAGGCTACGAGCAGTACTTC CASSQDWATGQGGYEQYF TRBJ2-7 TRBD1 . TRBV14
TGCAGCGTCTACAGGGCGGGGTATGGCTACACCTTC CSVYRAGYGYTF TRBJ1-2 . . TRBV29-1
TGTGCCAGCAGTTACGGCGTCGGACAGGGGAATGGCTACACCTTC CASSYGVGQGNGYTF TRBJ1-2 TRBD1 . TRBV6-5
TGTGCCAGCAGTGGCAACAGGGACAAATACTACGAGCAGTACTTC CASSGNRDKYYEQYF TRBJ2-7 . . TRBV25-1
TGTGCCAGTAATTCGGGAACTGAAGCTTTCTTT CASNSGTEAFF TRBJ1-1 . . TRBV19